Following are 20 T cell receptor beta chains from one sample sequenced in a study of OX40 agonist ivuxolimab in advanced cancers. Data came from immunoSEQ multiplex PCR; TCRdb stores just in-frame clones and leaves some out. Altogether about 37,000 clones are present, about 80% being singletons, with the ten largest covering 20%. The sample consisted of CD4+ or CD8+ T cells sorted from blood, taken in a trial of the OX40 agonist ivuxolimab. Every receptor here comes from an adult with an advanced solid tumor such as melanoma, head and neck, liver or kidney cancer.

The chain carries TRBV15 and TRBJ2-6, with D possibly matching TRBD1 (6 bases). The V end was cut by 4 bases, the J end by 2 bases, with 12 bases between. Germline V gene lookup returns CDR1 LNHNV and CDR2 YYDKDF (reference sequence). The CDR3 totals 16 residues. The CDR3 nucleotides are TGTGCCACCAGCACTGAAGGGGGAACTGGGGCCAACGTCCTGACTTTC. It translates to CATSTEGGTGANVLTF.

The chain employs TRBV19 and TRBJ1-2; D is unclear. The CDR3 consists of 13 residues. V lost 3 bases to trimming and J lost 8 bases, with 13 bases between them. The germline V gene has CDR1 LNHDA and CDR2 SQIVND (reference sequence). As DNA, the CDR3 is TGTGCCAGTAGTATCGACCGTGCTCGCGGCTACACCTTC. Translating gives CASSIDRARGYTF. The full variable domain, in which reference TRBV19 and TRBJ1-2 provide the parts outside the CDR3, is DGGITQSPKYLFRKEGQNVTLSCEQNLNHDAMYWYRQDPGQGLRLIYYSQIVNDFQKGDIAEGYSVSREKKESFPLTVTSAQKNPTAFYLCASSIDRARGYTFGSGTRLTVV.

V gene TRBV27 combines with J gene TRBJ2-7; TRBD2 might be the D (6 bases). Trimming removed 2 bases at V and 7 bases at J, with 9 bases between. CDR1 and CDR2 from the germline V gene are MNHEY and SMNVEV (reference sequence). The length of the CDR3 is 12 residues. CDR3 sequence reads: CASSLNGGEQYF. The DNA of the CDR3 is TGTGCCAGCAGTTTAAACGGAGGGGAGCAGTACTTC.

The chain carries TRBV5-4 and TRBJ2-7; D remains ambiguous. The CDR3 extends over 14 amino acids. Trimming cost V 0 bases and J 1 base, with 8 bases left between them. Looked up from germline, CDR1 is SGHNT and CDR2 is YYREEE (reference sequence). CDR3 sequence: CASSLAVGSYEQYF. CDR3 DNA: TGTGCCAGCAGCTTGGCGGTCGGGTCCTACGAGCAGTACTTC.

This clone is deemed large. The chain is built from TRBV4-2 and TRBJ2-7; D ambiguous. Trimming removed 0 bases at V and 0 bases at J, with 15 bases between. The CDR3 totals 17 residues. In germline, CDR1 is LGHNA, CDR2 YNFKEQ. The CDR3 sequence: CASSQEGPSESSYEQYF. In DNA form, the CDR3 reads TGTGCCAGCAGCCAAGAAGGCCCTTCCGAAAGCTCCTACGAGCAGTACTTC.

V and J are TRBV6-1 and TRBJ1-5, with no clear D. There are 13 residues in the CDR3. Trimming pared 2 bases from V and 7 bases from J, leaving 9 bases between. Germline V gene sequence: CDR1 MNHNS, CDR2 SASEGT. CDR3 region: CASSELLGQPQHF. The DNA of the CDR3 is TGTGCCAGCAGTGAACTGCTAGGACAGCCCCAGCATTTT.

The rearrangement links TRBV9 to TRBJ2-7; tentative D call: TRBD1 (5 bases). V dropped 3 bases and J dropped 0 bases, with 13 bases sitting between them. Germline CDR1 is SGDLS and CDR2 is YYNGEE. This CDR3 is 15 amino acids long. The CDR3 loop reads CASSASGFHSYEQYF. The CDR3 bases are TGTGCCAGCAGCGCCTCAGGGTTCCACTCCTACGAGCAGTACTTC.

The chain links TRBV21-1 to TRBJ1-1. TRBV21-1 is classified as a pseudogene. The CDR3 runs 15 residues. The DNA of the CDR3 is TGTGCCAGCAGCAAAGTTGGAGGAGGGGAGTCTGAAGCTTTCTTT. Translated, it gives CASSKVGGGESEAFF.

The V call is TRBV10-2, the J call TRBJ1-1; D unclear. V lost 6 bases and J 0 bases, leaving 5 bases between the germline ends. Germline lookup yields CDR1 WSHSY and CDR2 SAAADI. There are 12 residues in the CDR3. CDR3 sequence: CASSLMNTEAFF. The CDR3 region has the DNA TGCGCCAGCAGCCTTATGAACACTGAAGCTTTCTTT.

The J gene is TRBJ2-7, the V gene TRBV19, with D perhaps being TRBD1 or TRBD2 (5 bases each). CDR3 length: 15 residues. Trimming removed 5 bases from V and 2 bases from J, with 16 bases in between. Germline V gene sequence: CDR1 LNHDA, CDR2 SQIVND (reference sequence). This chain's CDR3 is CASSPSLLGAYEQYF. The CDR3 DNA reads TGTGCCAGTAGTCCCTCCCTATTGGGGGCCTACGAGCAGTACTTC.

V and J are TRBV7-8 and TRBJ2-3, with 10 positions matching TRBD2. With 1 base clipped from V and 1 base from J, the junction kept 2 bases outside the gene matches. The CDR3 consists of 16 residues. CDR1 and CDR2 from the germline V gene are SGHVS and FQNEAQ. CDR3 in amino acids: CASSLVLAGGTDTQYF. CDR3 DNA: TGTGCCAGCAGCTTAGTCCTAGCGGGAGGCACAGATACGCAGTATTTT.

In this sample, this clone turned up a few times. The chain employs TRBV27 and TRBJ2-3, with 9 positions matching TRBD1. Germline V gene lookup returns CDR1 MNHEY and CDR2 SMNVEV (reference sequence). The ends lost 4 bases at V and 2 bases at J; junction bases unmatched: 1. The CDR3 covers 14 residues. CDR3 region: CASSWTGVTDTQYF. The CDR3 DNA reads as TGTGCCAGCAGTTGGACAGGGGTCACAGATACGCAGTATTTT.

The rearrangement uses TRBV7-6 and TRBJ2-5; 10 bases fit TRBD2. Germline V lookup: CDR1 SGHVS, CDR2 FNYEAQ. CDR3 length: 16 amino acids. V lost 2 bases, J lost 2 bases, and 5 bases stayed unmatched. CDR3 sequence: CASSLSIAGGQETQYF. In nucleotides, the CDR3 is TGTGCCAGCAGCTTATCAATAGCGGGGGGACAAGAGACCCAGTACTTC.

The V and J genes are TRBV4-1 and TRBJ2-5; 12 positions match TRBD2. Looked up from germline, CDR1 is MGHRA and CDR2 is YSYEKL. The CDR3 is 15 residues long. The J segment lost 5 bases and the V segment lost 5 bases, leaving 6 bases of the junction unmatched. CDR3 sequence (DNA): TGCGCCAGCAGCTCGACTAGCGGGAGCTTCGAGACCCAGTACTTC. Protein product: CASSSTSGSFETQYF.

The genes are TRBV9 and TRBJ1-6; 7 bases match TRBD1. The CDR3 covers 18 residues. CDR1 and CDR2 from the germline V gene are SGDLS and YYNGEE. Unmatched junction bases numbered 16, after V lost 4 bases and J lost 6 bases. The CDR3 DNA is TGTGCCAGCAGCAGCGACACGCAGGGGGGCTCGATTAATTCACCCCTCCACTTT. Translation gives CASSSDTQGGSINSPLHF.

The CDR3 region is CASSILGSGGASVYNEQFF. In nucleotides, the CDR3 is TGTGCCAGCAGTATATTAGGTAGCGGGGGGGCCTCGGTCTACAATGAGCAGTTCTTC. V gene TRBV28 combines with J gene TRBJ2-1, with 11 bases identical to TRBD2. The V segment lost 5 bases and the J segment 3 bases; nucleotides outside the gene matches: 15. The CDR3 covers 19 residues. Germline loops: CDR1 MDHEN, CDR2 SYDVKM. Supplemented by reference TRBV28 and TRBJ2-1, the full variable domain reads DVKVTQSSRYLVKRTGEKVFLECVQDMDHENMFWYRQDPGLGLRLIYFSYDVKMKEKGDIPEGYSVSREKKERFSLILESASTNQTSMYLCASSILGSGGASVYNEQFFGPGTRLTVL.

This clone has a handful of counts. The gene calls are TRBV7-2 and TRBJ1-1, with D unresolved. This CDR3 spans 12 amino acids. Germline-derived CDR1 and CDR2 are SGHTA and FQGNSA. The V end lost 4 bases, the J end lost 8 bases, and 11 bases lay between the germline ends. CDR3 nucleotide sequence: TGTGCCAGCAGCTCAACGGCCAGCGAAGCTTTCTTT. Amino acids: CASSSTASEAFF.

The chain couples TRBV13 to TRBJ1-1; D may be TRBD1 (6 bases). Deletions cut 6 bases from V and 5 bases from J, with 10 bases between. The CDR3 loop spans 12 amino acids. CDR1 PRHDT and CDR2 FYEKMQ come from the germline V gene (reference sequence). The DNA for the CDR3 is TGTGCCAGCAGGGCAGGGGTTACTGAAGCTTTCTTT. This codes for CASRAGVTEAFF.

The V call is TRBV2, the J call TRBJ1-6; D gene ambiguous. The V gene lost 7 bases and the J gene lost 4 bases, with 8 bases spanning the gap. The germline gives CDR1 SNHLY, CDR2 FYNNEI. The CDR3 covers 13 residues. The CDR3 DNA reads as TGTGCCAGCATCGCAGGTTATAATTCACCCCTCCACTTT. It yields the protein CASIAGYNSPLHF.

CDR3 nucleotide sequence: TGTGCCAGCAGTGGCGCCTGGACTAGCTACAATGAGCAGTTCTTC. This translates into CASSGAWTSYNEQFF. The chain couples TRBV6-1 to TRBJ2-1; 7 positions match TRBD2. This CDR3 has 15 amino acids. V lost 4 bases to trimming and J lost 3 bases; unmatched junction nucleotides: 6. Germline loops: CDR1 MNHNS, CDR2 SASEGT.